This entry lists 23 T cell receptor beta chains sequenced from one sample in a study of CD8 T cells in ankylosing spondylitis. MiXCR, applied by TCRdb to the 5' RACE reads, yields one record per CDR3 protein. The sample includes 150,000 to 200,000 distinct CDR3 sequences, 15% to 20% of them seen just once. Sequencing was carried out using blood, either unsorted or a sorted T cell fraction (not recorded which). These receptors were obtained from a male donor between 5 and 35 years old with ankylosing spondylitis or in good health (not recorded which).

This clonotype was seen at least ten times. This rearrangement joins TRBV5-1 to TRBJ2-5, with a possible D match to TRBD2 (6 bases). Per germline, CDR1 SGHRS and CDR2 YFSETQ. V was clipped by 1 base and J by 5 bases, with 18 bases between them. CDR3 length equals 16 residues. The CDR3 region is CASSLSSGPPTETQYF. CDR3 sequence (DNA): TGCGCCAGCAGCTTGAGTAGCGGCCCACCAACGGAGACCCAGTACTTC.

The table lists this clonotype with many counts. The CDR3 coding sequence is TGTGCCAGCAGTTTTGTAGGGGTCTCCTACGAGCAGTACTTC. Protein product: CASSFVGVSYEQYF. The chain links TRBV28 to TRBJ2-7; weak D call: TRBD1 (5 bases). Germline CDR1 and CDR2: MDHEN and SYDVKM. CDR3 length: 14 amino acids. V was clipped by 3 bases and J by 0 bases, with 9 bases between them.

This clonotype was picked up many times. The rearrangement uses TRBV29-1 and TRBJ2-6, with a tentative D call TRBD1 (6 bases). This CDR3 contains 14 residues. V was clipped by 6 bases and J by 1 base, with 10 bases between them. CDR1 is SQVTM and CDR2 is ANQGSEA in the germline V gene. CDR3 in amino acids: CSVVQGSGANVLTF. The CDR3 DNA follows: TGCAGCGTGGTACAGGGTTCTGGGGCCAACGTCCTGACTTTC.

This clonotype was seen many times. This chain connects TRBV19 to TRBJ2-5; tentatively, D is TRBD2 (6 bases). V was cut by 3 bases and J by 5 bases, with 10 bases left in between. Germline CDR1 reads LNHDA; CDR2 reads SQIVND (reference sequence). This CDR3 region has 13 residues. The CDR3 region is CASSIGGFETQYF. CDR3 nucleotides: TGTGCCAGTAGTATCGGAGGGTTTGAGACCCAGTACTTC. The full variable domain, completed using reference TRBV19 and TRBJ2-5, is DGGITQSPKYLFRKEGQNVTLSCEQNLNHDAMYWYRQDPGQGLRLIYYSQIVNDFQKGDIAEGYSVSREKKESFPLTVTSAQKNPTAFYLCASSIGGFETQYFGPGTRLLVL.

The chain links TRBV27 to TRBJ2-1; 15 bases are a match to TRBD2. The V segment lost 3 bases and the J segment 13 bases; nucleotides outside the gene matches: 4. Germline values: CDR1 MNHEY, CDR2 SMNVEV (reference sequence). The CDR3 spans 14 residues. CDR3 nucleotide sequence: TGTGCCAGCAGTTTCGGACTAGCGGGAGGGGTTCAGTTCTTC. Amino acid sequence: CASSFGLAGGVQFF.

This clonotype has ten or more counts. V and J are TRBV3-1 and TRBJ1-2, with 8 bases matching TRBD1. The germline V gene has CDR1 LGHDT and CDR2 YNNKEL (reference sequence). The CDR3 extends over 14 amino acids. The J segment lost 4 bases and the V segment lost 4 bases, leaving 5 bases of the junction unmatched. The CDR3 nucleotides are TGTGCCAGCAGCCCAGGGGGCCCTAGCTATGGCTACACCTTC. Translated: CASSPGGPSYGYTF.

Many counts were recorded for this clonotype. J is TRBJ2-1 and V is TRBV29-1, with 8 bases identical to TRBD2. In germline, CDR1 is SQVTM, CDR2 ANQGSEA. V shed 4 bases and J 10 bases; nucleotides not matched to a gene: 15. The CDR3 loop spans 15 amino acids. The CDR3 loop reads CSVVGLAGGGREQFF. The CDR3 coding sequence is TGCAGCGTTGTTGGGCTAGCGGGCGGAGGGAGGGAGCAGTTCTTC.

This clonotype has ten or more counts. The V gene is TRBV19, the J gene TRBJ2-2; D is uncertain. This CDR3 region has 13 residues. Trimming shortened V by 10 bases and J by 0 bases, and 9 bases separated the two germline ends. Germline V lookup: CDR1 LNHDA, CDR2 SQIVND (reference sequence). CDR3: CATRGSNTGELFF. In DNA, the CDR3 is TGTGCCACCCGCGGCTCGAACACCGGGGAGCTGTTTTTT.

The V call is TRBV20-1, the J call TRBJ2-7; TRBD2 aligns across 9 bases. Per germline, CDR1 DFQATT and CDR2 SNEGSKA (reference sequence). V gave up 6 bases and J gave up 7 bases; unmatched junction bases: 19. The CDR3 has 16 amino acids. The CDR3 bases are TGCAGTGCGTTAGCGGGAGAGACCTTCGACCCTTATGAGCAGTACTTC. Protein sequence: CSALAGETFDPYEQYF.

The genes are TRBV6-5 and TRBJ1-6; 7 bases agree with TRBD1. Unmatched junction bases numbered 7, after V lost 6 bases and J lost 8 bases. The CDR3 is 14 amino acids. Looked up from germline, CDR1 is MNHEY and CDR2 is SVGAGI. The CDR3 here is CASSRGGADSPLHF. The CDR3, as DNA: TGTGCCAGCAGCCGAGGGGGCGCAGATTCACCCCTCCACTTT.

This clonotype was seen ten or more times. V gene TRBV6-1 combines with J gene TRBJ2-1; 16 nucleotides align to TRBD2. From germline, CDR1 is MNHNS and CDR2 SASEGT. The CDR3 runs to 16 residues. V lost 6 bases to trimming and J lost 8 bases; unmatched junction nucleotides: 7. The CDR3: CASSGTSGRADDEQFF. As DNA, the CDR3 is TGTGCCAGCAGCGGGACTAGCGGGAGGGCCGACGATGAGCAGTTCTTC.

This clonotype was picked up many times. J is TRBJ2-3 and V is TRBV20-1; tentatively, D is TRBD2 (7 bases). This CDR3 has 12 residues. The germline CDR1 and CDR2 sequences are DFQATT and SNEGSKA (reference sequence). V lost 8 bases to trimming and J lost 3 bases, with 12 bases between them. CDR3 sequence reads: CSKQGGTDTQYF. The CDR3 DNA sequence: TGCAGTAAACAGGGAGGGACAGATACGCAGTATTTT.

This clonotype was picked up many times. This sequence joins TRBV10-3 and TRBJ2-5; weak D call: TRBD1 (6 bases). The V end lost 5 bases, the J end lost 3 bases, and 13 bases lay between the germline ends. The CDR3 length is 14 residues. Germline values: CDR1 ENHRY, CDR2 SYGVKD. The CDR3 reads CAISKLQGEETQYF. The CDR3 DNA reads TGTGCCATCAGTAAGCTACAGGGTGAAGAGACCCAGTACTTC.

This chain links TRBV12-3 or TRBV12-4 with TRBJ1-1, with no clear D. V was pared by 1 base and J by 0 bases, with 6 bases between. The CDR3 totals 14 residues. The CDR3 protein is CASSLEVMNTEAFF. CDR3 DNA: TGTGCCAGCAGTTTAGAAGTGATGAACACTGAAGCTTTCTTT.

This clonotype was counted a few times. The V call is TRBV29-1, the J call TRBJ2-5; D may be TRBD1 or TRBD2 (6 bases each). The germline gives CDR1 SQVTM, CDR2 ANQGSEA. V was clipped by 8 bases and J by 5 bases, with 12 bases between them. The CDR3 consists of 11 residues. The CDR3 sequence is CSTGSGETQYF. The CDR3 DNA is TGCAGCACAGGGAGCGGGGAGACCCAGTACTTC.

This clonotype was found a few times. The chain combines TRBV7-9 with TRBJ2-7; D possibly corresponds to TRBD1 (5 bases). CDR3 length equals 16 residues. Germline V lookup: CDR1 SEHNR, CDR2 FQNEAQ (reference sequence). Trimming left V 0 bases short and J 6 bases short, with 18 bases between. DNA of the CDR3: TGTGCCAGCAGCTTAGCTTTCGGCAGGGTGGTTCGCGAGCAGTACTTC. Its protein product is CASSLAFGRVVREQYF.

This clonotype was detected many times. The V call is TRBV29-1, the J call TRBJ1-1; D remains unclear. Germline CDR1 reads SQVTM; CDR2 reads ANQGSEA. V was clipped by 4 bases and J by 1 base, with 10 bases between them. There are 13 residues in the CDR3. The CDR3 DNA is TGCAGCGTTGTTCGGCGGCAGAACACTGAAGCTTTCTTT. This codes for CSVVRRQNTEAFF.

This clonotype was found many times. The J gene is TRBJ2-4, the V gene TRBV30; TRBD2 aligns across 7 bases. Germline V gene lookup returns CDR1 GTSNPN and CDR2 SVGIG (reference sequence). After removal of 2 bases from V and 2 bases from J, the junction contained 6 bases not matched to a gene. This CDR3 has 15 amino acids. CDR3 loop: CAWSPASGSKNIQYF. CDR3 in DNA: TGTGCCTGGAGTCCGGCTAGCGGATCCAAAAACATTCAGTACTTC.

In its sample, this clonotype was seen many times. The chain joins TRBV12-3 or TRBV12-4 to TRBJ2-2, with TRBD2 as a possible D gene (6 bases). The length of the CDR3 is 14 residues. V dropped 6 bases and J dropped 6 bases, with 14 bases sitting between them. The CDR3 DNA sequence: TGTGCCAGCAGCTTTTCCTCTAGCGCCGGGGAGCTGTTTTTT. The encoded protein is CASSFSSSAGELFF.

This clonotype was observed many times. The chain combines TRBV30 with TRBJ2-5; D is perhaps TRBD2 (6 bases). CDR1 and CDR2 from the germline V gene are GTSNPN and SVGIG (reference sequence). CDR3 length: 15 amino acids. The V end lost 2 bases, the J end lost 4 bases, and 17 bases lay between the germline ends. This CDR3 reads CAWSLDSGVRETQYF. The CDR3 nucleotides are TGTGCCTGGAGTTTAGATAGCGGAGTCAGAGAGACCCAGTACTTC.

This clonotype has ten or more counts. This chain joins TRBV24-1 and TRBJ1-1; no definite D call. The V gene's germline CDR1 is KGHDR and CDR2 SFDVKD. With 2 bases removed from V and 7 bases from J, the gap between germline ends came to 7 bases. There are 12 residues in the CDR3. The CDR3 spells CATSDYRGEAFF. In nucleotides, the CDR3 is TGTGCCACCAGTGATTACCGGGGTGAAGCTTTCTTT.

This clonotype was detected ten times or more. The rearrangement joins TRBV7-9 to TRBJ2-1; 14 bases line up with TRBD2. The V gene's germline CDR1 is SEHNR and CDR2 FQNEAQ (reference sequence). The V gene end was trimmed by 0 bases and the J gene end by 10 bases; junction bases not matched to a gene: 2. This CDR3 is 15 amino acids long. The CDR3 DNA sequence: TGTGCCAGCAGCTTAGCGGGACTAGCGGGAGCCGAGCAGTTCTTC. Encoded protein: CASSLAGLAGAEQFF.

This clonotype was recorded at least ten times. V gene TRBV6-2 or TRBV6-3 combines with J gene TRBJ2-2; TRBD1 aligns across 7 bases. Germline values: CDR1 MNHEY, CDR2 SVGEGT. This CDR3 is built from 14 residues. Trimming at V came to 5 bases and at J to 5 bases, leaving 5 bases not matched to a gene. CDR3 loop: CASSQDRVTGELFF. The CDR3 DNA reads as TGTGCCAGCAGTCAAGACAGGGTAACCGGGGAGCTGTTTTTT.